These 31 T cell receptor beta chains originate from one sample sequenced in a study of response to subunit inactivated influenza vaccine. TCRdb re-called the RT-PCR reads with MiXCR, one entry per CDR3 protein. Found here are 590,000 or so distinct CDR3 sequences, 14% of them singletons; the top ten hold about 7.4%. The source was PBMCs from blood, collected around 15 days before vaccination. The origin of the receptors is a man in his forties or fifties who received an inactivated influenza vaccine.

This clonotype was detected a few times. J is TRBJ2-7 and V is TRBV20-1; 7 positions agree with TRBD2. Germline V CDR1 and CDR2: DFQATT, SNEGSKA (reference sequence). V shed 1 base, J shed 2 bases, and the junction held 5 bases outside the gene matches. CDR3 length equals 14 residues. The CDR3, as DNA: TGCAGTGCTAGAGTACGGCGGGGGACCTACGAGCAGTACTTC. Translated, it gives CSARVRRGTYEQYF.

The sample holds a few counts of this clonotype. This sequence joins TRBV6-2 or TRBV6-3 and TRBJ2-3; D ambiguous. The CDR3 contains 13 residues. Deletions cut 2 bases from V and 7 bases from J, with 10 bases between. Germline values: CDR1 MNHEY, CDR2 SVGEGT. CDR3 amino acids: CASSYARSHTQYF. The DNA for the CDR3 is TGTGCCAGCAGTTACGCCAGAAGTCATACGCAGTATTTT.

This clonotype has more than one count but fewer than ten. The chain links TRBV7-6 to TRBJ2-7, with D possibly being TRBD2 (6 bases). Germline V CDR1 and CDR2: SGHVS, FNYEAQ. The CDR3 sequence is 15 residues long. Trimming stripped 0 bases from V and 2 bases from J, with 11 bases between. The CDR3 is CASSLAFGGTYEQYF. The CDR3 DNA reads TGTGCCAGCAGCTTAGCGTTTGGCGGGACCTACGAGCAGTACTTC.

This clonotype was found a few times. V gene TRBV10-3 combines with J gene TRBJ2-7; D gene unclear. Germline-derived CDR1 and CDR2 are ENHRY and SYGVKD. The CDR3 is 13 amino acids. Trimming took off 4 bases at V and 4 bases at J, with 11 bases between the two ends. The CDR3 region has the DNA TGTGCCATCAGTGTTGGCAAGGAGTACGAGCAGTACTTC. Protein: CAISVGKEYEQYF.

There are many counts of this clonotype. This chain links TRBV7-2 with TRBJ1-2, with unresolved D. Trimming removed 0 bases from V and 4 bases from J, with 9 bases in between. The CDR3 runs to 14 residues. Germline-derived CDR1 and CDR2 are SGHTA and FQGNSA. Here the CDR3 DNA reads TGTGCCAGCAGCTTAGCGGAAGCTATCTATGGCTACACCTTC. Protein: CASSLAEAIYGYTF. The variable domain in full, with the rest retrieved from reference TRBV7-2 and TRBJ1-2, is GAGVSQSPSNKVTEKGKDVELRCDPISGHTALYWYRQSLGQGLEFLIYFQGNSAPDKSGLPSDRFSAERTGGSVSTLTIQRTQQEDSAVYLCASSLAEAIYGYTFGSGTRLTVV.

CDR3 protein: CASSLPGTTKWGEQFF. CDR3 nucleotide sequence: TGTGCCAGCAGCTTGCCTGGGACCACAAAGTGGGGGGAGCAGTTCTTC. The chain combines TRBV6-2 or TRBV6-3 with TRBJ2-1; D is perhaps TRBD1 or TRBD2 (5 bases each). The CDR3 sequence is 16 residues long. Germline V gives CDR1 MNHEY, CDR2 SVGEGT. Trimming left V 6 bases short and J 10 bases short, with 25 bases between.

The table lists this clonotype with many counts. The V gene is TRBV10-3, the J gene TRBJ2-3; the match to TRBD2 covers 9 bases. The germline V gene has CDR1 ENHRY and CDR2 SYGVKD. The CDR3 spans 13 residues. J was trimmed by 6 bases and V by 10 bases; bases with no gene match: 8. The CDR3 nucleotides are TGTGCCAGCGCCGGGACTAGCAGTGATACGCAGTATTTT. As protein: CASAGTSSDTQYF.

This clonotype was found a few times. This chain joins TRBV29-1 and TRBJ2-2; D could derive from TRBD1 or TRBD2 (5 bases each). Per the germline V gene, CDR1 is SQVTM and CDR2 is ANQGSEA. CDR3 length: 12 residues. Trimming removed 4 bases at V and 6 bases at J, with 9 bases between. The chain's CDR3 is CSVGGAPGELFF. CDR3 bases: TGCAGCGTTGGAGGGGCGCCCGGGGAGCTGTTTTTT.

The V call is TRBV24-1, the J call TRBJ2-5; 10 nucleotides line up with TRBD1. The V and J ends lost 3 bases and 3 bases, in that order; junction bases with no gene match: 3. This CDR3 has 15 amino acids. Germline V gene sequence: CDR1 KGHDR, CDR2 SFDVKD. The CDR3 sequence: CATSDPGTGEETQYF. In DNA, the CDR3 is TGTGCCACCAGTGATCCCGGGACAGGGGAAGAGACCCAGTACTTC.

This clonotype was counted only a few times. This chain links TRBV29-1 with TRBJ1-2, with D unclear. The CDR3 is made up of 13 amino acids. Germline assignment: CDR1 SQVTM and CDR2 ANQGSEA. Trimming removed 4 bases from V and 2 bases from J, with 11 bases in between. Here the CDR3 reads CSVAPGENYGYTF. CDR3 DNA sequence: TGCAGCGTTGCACCGGGAGAGAACTATGGCTACACCTTC.

In its sample, this clonotype was seen a few times. This rearrangement joins TRBV29-1 to TRBJ2-5; 7 bases line up with TRBD2. This CDR3 has 16 residues. Germline V lookup: CDR1 SQVTM, CDR2 ANQGSEA. Trimming removed 1 base from V and 5 bases from J; junction bases left unmatched: 13. CDR3 sequence: CSVEVSHLAAPETQYF. The CDR3 DNA follows: TGCAGCGTTGAAGTTAGCCACCTAGCGGCGCCGGAGACCCAGTACTTC.

A word on this clonotype: Germline is not matched at one junction end, which may reflect a read error. In DNA form, the CDR3 reads TGTGCCAGCAGTCGATCGTCGGCAACTAATGAAAAACTGTTGTTT. The encoded protein is CASSRSSATNEKLLF. The V call is TRBV6-2 or TRBV6-3, the J call TRBJ1-4; D remains unclear. CDR3 size: 15 residues. Germline V gene lookup returns CDR1 MNHEY and CDR2 SVGEGT.

The CDR3: CASALDRGPYEQYF. The CDR3 DNA reads as TGTGCCAGCGCGCTCGACAGGGGTCCCTACGAGCAGTACTTC. The chain carries TRBV27 and TRBJ2-7, with TRBD1 matching 8 bases. The CDR3 loop spans 14 amino acids. Germline V gives CDR1 MNHEY, CDR2 SMNVEV (reference sequence). The V segment lost 8 bases and the J segment 2 bases; nucleotides outside the gene matches: 8.

The chain is built from TRBV19 and TRBJ2-1, with TRBD2 as a possible D gene (5 bases). Looked up from germline, CDR1 is LNHDA and CDR2 is SQIVND (reference sequence). V lost 1 base, J lost 4 bases, and 26 bases lay in between. There are 20 residues in the CDR3. The CDR3 DNA reads as TGTGCCAGTAGTATAGGTAAACGGTTGACTGGGAGAAGGAAATACAATGAGCAGTTCTTC. It is translated as CASSIGKRLTGRRKYNEQFF.

This clonotype has just a few counts. This chain joins TRBV7-9 and TRBJ2-2, with no clear D. The CDR3 length is 14 residues. The V end lost 1 base, the J end lost 2 bases, and 5 bases lay between the germline ends. Germline loops: CDR1 SEHNR, CDR2 FQNEAQ (reference sequence). The chain's CDR3 is CASSLDFNTGELFF. In nucleotides, the CDR3 is TGTGCCAGCAGCTTAGATTTTAACACCGGGGAGCTGTTTTTT. Filled out from reference TRBV7-9 and TRBJ2-2, the complete variable domain reads DTGVSQNPRHKITKRGQNVTFRCDPISEHNRLYWYRQTLGQGPEFLTYFQNEAQLEKSRLLSDRFSAERPKGSFSTLEIQRTEQGDSAMYLCASSLDFNTGELFFGEGSRLTVL.

This clonotype has just one count. The chain has TRBV20-1 and TRBJ2-5; 7 bases fit TRBD1. With V trimmed by 4 bases and J by 2 bases, 4 bases remained unmatched. Germline V lookup: CDR1 DFQATT, CDR2 SNEGSKA (reference sequence). This CDR3 comprises 13 residues. The CDR3, as DNA: TGCAGTGCTACTGACAGGGCTCAAGAGACCCAGTACTTC. It translates to CSATDRAQETQYF.

The chain couples TRBV11-2 to TRBJ2-5; 9 bases fit TRBD2. This CDR3 has 15 amino acids. J lost 0 bases, V lost 4 bases, and 3 bases had no gene match. Germline V gene lookup returns CDR1 SGHAT and CDR2 FQNNGV. The CDR3 sequence is CASSSSGRHQETQYF. DNA for the CDR3: TGTGCCAGCAGCTCCAGCGGGAGGCACCAAGAGACCCAGTACTTC.

There are many counts of this clonotype. J is TRBJ2-3 and V is TRBV29-1; D unclear. The CDR3 sequence is 10 residues long. Per germline, CDR1 SQVTM and CDR2 ANQGSEA. V was pared by 7 bases and J by 1 base, with 3 bases between. The CDR3 protein is CSAGTDTQYF. The DNA of the CDR3 is TGCAGCGCCGGCACAGATACGCAGTATTTT.

This clonotype was observed a few times. The V and J genes are TRBV7-9 and TRBJ2-2; D remains ambiguous. The V end lost 7 bases, the J end lost 0 bases, and 9 bases lay between the germline ends. The CDR3 extends over 14 amino acids. CDR1 and CDR2 from the germline V gene are SEHNR and FQNEAQ (reference sequence). In nucleotides, the CDR3 is TGTGCCAGCACCGACGCAGCGAACACCGGGGAGCTGTTTTTT. Its protein is CASTDAANTGELFF.

In its sample, this clonotype was seen a few times. The rearrangement uses TRBV6-5 and TRBJ2-7; no firm D call. Trimming stripped 3 bases from V and 1 base from J, with 7 bases between. The CDR3 consists of 13 residues. Germline lookup yields CDR1 MNHEY and CDR2 SVGAGI. CDR3 residues: CASSYTVSYEQYF. In nucleotides, the CDR3 is TGTGCCAGCAGTTATACAGTTTCCTACGAGCAGTACTTC.

This clonotype was picked up a small number of times. The chain carries TRBV7-2 and TRBJ2-2; D is unclear. The CDR3 consists of 16 residues. The V end lost 1 base, the J end lost 1 base, and 10 bases lay between the germline ends. Germline V lookup: CDR1 SGHTA, CDR2 FQGNSA. The CDR3 DNA is TGTGCCAGCAGCTTAGGAACGCGACTGAACACCGGGGAGCTGTTTTTT. Its protein product is CASSLGTRLNTGELFF.

This clonotype was seen at least ten times. The rearrangement joins TRBV5-1 to TRBJ2-1; D may be TRBD1 (6 bases). Trimming removed 3 bases at V and 7 bases at J, with 14 bases between. Germline CDR1 reads SGHRS; CDR2 reads YFSETQ. The CDR3 length is 14 residues. CDR3 nucleotides: TGCGCCAGCAGCTGGGGGCCGACCGGTAATGAGCAGTTCTTC. Translation: CASSWGPTGNEQFF.

This clonotype was detected a few times. This chain uses TRBV29-1 with TRBJ2-5; 14 bases are shared with TRBD2. V lost 3 bases to trimming and J lost 5 bases; unmatched junction nucleotides: 5. The CDR3 covers 15 residues. Germline CDR1 is SQVTM and CDR2 is ANQGSEA. Written as DNA, the CDR3 is TGCAGCGTTGAGGGGACTAGCGGGAGTTGGGAGACCCAGTACTTC. Its translation is CSVEGTSGSWETQYF.

The V gene is TRBV18, the J gene TRBJ2-7; 9 bases fit TRBD1. Germline values: CDR1 KGHSH, CDR2 LQKENI. The CDR3 is 16 amino acids. Unmatched junction bases numbered 6, after V lost 2 bases and J lost 1 base. CDR3 in amino acids: CASSPGQGIRSYEQYF. For the CDR3, the DNA is TGTGCCAGCTCACCAGGACAGGGGATTAGGTCCTACGAGCAGTACTTC.

The table lists this clonotype with a few counts. The chain is built from TRBV11-2 and TRBJ1-1, with 8 bases fitting TRBD1. CDR1 and CDR2 (germline): SGHAT, FQNNGV. The CDR3 contains 15 residues. V lost 5 bases to trimming and J lost 6 bases; unmatched junction nucleotides: 11. CDR3 nucleotide sequence: TGTGCCAGCAGCCTACGATCTTCAGGGGGCCCTGAAGCTTTCTTT. Protein sequence: CASSLRSSGGPEAFF.

This clonotype was counted between two and nine times. V gene TRBV6-1 combines with J gene TRBJ1-6, with 9 bases identical to TRBD1. The germline V gene encodes CDR1 MNHNS and CDR2 SASEGT. V was pared by 6 bases and J by 10 bases, with 10 bases of the junction left unmatched. The CDR3 runs 15 residues. This CDR3 reads CASRDPGQGNSPLHF. CDR3 nucleotides: TGTGCCAGCAGGGACCCGGGACAGGGAAACTCACCCCTCCACTTT.

The rearrangement uses TRBV18 and TRBJ2-7; D might be TRBD1 (6 bases). The CDR3 spans 14 residues. V lost 3 bases and J 1 base, leaving 10 bases between the germline ends. The germline V gene has CDR1 KGHSH and CDR2 LQKENI. CDR3 DNA sequence: TGTGCCAGCTCACCGGCCACAGGGTCCTACGAGCAGTACTTC. The encoded protein is CASSPATGSYEQYF.

There are a few counts of this clonotype. V usage is TRBV6-1 and J usage is TRBJ2-5, with D possibly matching TRBD2 (5 bases). CDR3 length equals 15 residues. V gave up 7 bases and J gave up 5 bases, with 20 bases separating them. CDR1 is MNHNS, CDR2 SASEGT, per germline. The CDR3 DNA reads as TGTGCCAGCACCCGTACTGGAACACGAGGGGAGACCCAGTACTTC. This codes for CASTRTGTRGETQYF.

The chain carries TRBV5-1 and TRBJ1-1, with D uncertain. Trimming cost V 2 bases and J 4 bases, with 9 bases left between them. CDR3 length: 13 amino acids. Per germline, CDR1 SGHRS and CDR2 YFSETQ. For the CDR3, the DNA is TGCGCCAGCAGCTTCGACGGCAGCACTGAAGCTTTCTTT. It codes for CASSFDGSTEAFF.

In its sample, this clonotype was seen a few times. This chain connects TRBV6-2 or TRBV6-3 to TRBJ2-7; 8 bases align to TRBD1. This CDR3 has 15 amino acids. The germline V gene has CDR1 MNHEY and CDR2 SVGEGT. V shed 6 bases, J shed 2 bases, and the junction held 9 bases outside the gene matches. The CDR3 loop is CASRTGTGATYEQYF. The CDR3 nucleotides read TGTGCCAGCAGAACCGGGACAGGAGCAACCTACGAGCAGTACTTC.

This clonotype has just a few counts. The genes are TRBV15 and TRBJ1-2, with D possibly being TRBD1 (5 bases). Trimming stripped 0 bases from V and 4 bases from J, with 15 bases between. Germline V CDR1 and CDR2: LNHNV, YYDKDF (reference sequence). This CDR3 has 16 amino acids. CDR3 in DNA: TGTGCCACCAGCAGAGATGGGGGAGGAATCTTCTATGGCTACACCTTC. As protein: CATSRDGGGIFYGYTF. Looking up the rest from reference TRBV15 and TRBJ1-2 gives the full variable domain: DAMVIQNPRYQVTQFGKPVTLSCSQTLNHNVMYWYQQKSSQAPKLLFHYYDKDFNNEADTPDNFQSRRPNTSFCFLDIRSPGLGDTAMYLCATSRDGGGIFYGYTFGSGTRLTVV.